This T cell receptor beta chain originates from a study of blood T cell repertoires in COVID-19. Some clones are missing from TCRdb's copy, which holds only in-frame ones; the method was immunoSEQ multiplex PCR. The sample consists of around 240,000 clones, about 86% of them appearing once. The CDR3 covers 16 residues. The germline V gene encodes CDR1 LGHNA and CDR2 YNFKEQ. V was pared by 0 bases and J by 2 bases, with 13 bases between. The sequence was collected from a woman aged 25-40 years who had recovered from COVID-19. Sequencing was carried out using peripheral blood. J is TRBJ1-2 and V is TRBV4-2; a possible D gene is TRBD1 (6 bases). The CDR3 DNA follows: TGTGCCAGCAGCCAAGATCGGGGCCAGGGGAACTATGGCTACACCTTC. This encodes CASSQDRGQGNYGYTF.